This passage covers 9 T cell receptor beta chains from one sample sequenced in a study of cytomegalovirus exposure and HLA in healthy donors. PCR involved 60 Vbeta and 13 Jbeta primers. The repertoire was sequenced with immunoSEQ multiplex PCR; TCRdb's copy has only in-frame clones and lacks some. Here the sample spans approximately 150,000 clones, roughly 79% being singletons. Sequencing was carried out using PBMCs. These receptor sequences come from a woman in her thirties or forties in good health and CMV-seronegative.

The V and J genes are TRBV5-1 and TRBJ2-2; 8 nucleotides line up with TRBD1. The CDR3 spans 16 residues. Germline trimming cut 4 bases from V and 0 bases from J; bases unmatched to any gene: 5. CDR1 and CDR2 from the germline V gene are SGHRS and YFSETQ. The CDR3 DNA reads TGCGCCAGCAGCGACAGGGGTTTTTCGAACACCGGGGAGCTGTTTTTT. Protein: CASSDRGFSNTGELFF.

This clone was picked up a small number of times. The rearrangement links TRBV6-5 to TRBJ2-7, with a weak D call TRBD2 (5 bases). Germline V lookup: CDR1 MNHEY, CDR2 SVGAGI. The V gene lost 7 bases and the J gene lost 2 bases, with 12 bases spanning the gap. This CDR3 is 13 amino acids long. DNA of the CDR3: TGTGCCAGCACTGCCGGGATCCCCTACGAGCAGTACTTC. Amino acid sequence: CASTAGIPYEQYF.

The chain combines TRBV30 with TRBJ1-2; a possible D gene is TRBD1 (6 bases). The germline V and J ends were trimmed by 0 bases and 6 bases, with 11 bases remaining between them. CDR1 and CDR2 from the germline V gene are GTSNPN and SVGIG (reference sequence). This CDR3 has 13 residues. DNA of the CDR3: TGTGCCTGGAGTGTCCAGGGGATCAATGGCTACACCTTC. As protein: CAWSVQGINGYTF.

The CDR3 spells CASSLPGGPAPYEQYF. The CDR3 DNA follows: TGTGCCAGCAGCCTCCCAGGGGGACCAGCGCCCTACGAGCAGTACTTC. The chain employs TRBV5-6 and TRBJ2-7; 7 nucleotides agree with TRBD1. J lost 2 bases, V lost 4 bases, and 12 bases had no gene match. This CDR3 spans 16 amino acids. Looked up from germline, CDR1 is SGHDT and CDR2 is YYEEEE. The full variable domain, rest sourced from reference TRBV5-6 and TRBJ2-7, is DAGVTQSPTHLIKTRGQQVTLRCSPKSGHDTVSWYQQALGQGPQFIFQYYEEEERQRGNFPDRFSGHQFPNYSSELNVNALLLGDSALYLCASSLPGGPAPYEQYFGPGTRLTVT.

The chain combines TRBV7-9 with TRBJ1-4, with D hard to call. V gave up 5 bases and J gave up 5 bases, with 6 bases separating them. Per the germline V gene, CDR1 is SEHNR and CDR2 is FQNEAQ (reference sequence). The CDR3 runs 12 residues. Here the CDR3 reads CASSRGNEKLFF. The CDR3, as DNA: TGTGCCAGCAGCCGAGGAAATGAAAAACTGTTTTTT.

The V and J genes are TRBV7-2 and TRBJ2-1; 10 nucleotides match TRBD2. J lost 2 bases, V lost 5 bases, and 9 bases had no gene match. CDR1 is SGHTA, CDR2 FQGNSA, per germline. The CDR3 runs 17 residues. The CDR3 loop reads CASSPEGGLATYNEQFF. The DNA for the CDR3 is TGTGCCAGCAGCCCCGAGGGGGGACTAGCGACCTACAATGAGCAGTTCTTC. Variable domain in full (rest from reference TRBV7-2 and TRBJ2-1): GAGVSQSPSNKVTEKGKDVELRCDPISGHTALYWYRQSLGQGLEFLIYFQGNSAPDKSGLPSDRFSAERTGGSVSTLTIQRTQQEDSAVYLCASSPEGGLATYNEQFFGPGTRLTVL.

The chain employs TRBV2 and TRBJ2-7, with D perhaps TRBD2 (5 bases). Per the germline V gene, CDR1 is SNHLY and CDR2 is FYNNEI. Trimming took 1 base from V and 2 from J, leaving 15 bases between them. The CDR3 totals 16 residues. In nucleotides, the CDR3 is TGTGCCAGCAGTGAAGACTTATCGGGATACGCCTACGAGCAGTACTTC. Amino acids: CASSEDLSGYAYEQYF.

The chain couples TRBV30 to TRBJ2-3; TRBD2 aligns across 8 bases. This CDR3 spans 12 amino acids. The V gene end was trimmed by 5 bases and the J gene end by 4 bases; junction bases not matched to a gene: 2. Germline V CDR1 and CDR2: GTSNPN, SVGIG (reference sequence). The CDR3 nucleotides are TGTGCCTGGGGTAGCGGGGCAGATACGCAGTATTTT. It is translated as CAWGSGADTQYF.

The gene calls are TRBV11-2 and TRBJ2-2, with TRBD2 matching 9 bases. The CDR3 is made up of 15 amino acids. The ends lost 1 base at V and 7 bases at J; junction bases unmatched: 4. Germline-derived CDR1 and CDR2 are SGHAT and FQNNGV. The CDR3 is CASSLVGREGGELFF. For the CDR3, the DNA is TGTGCCAGCAGCTTAGTAGGGCGGGAGGGCGGGGAGCTGTTTTTT.